One and the same sample provided the 5 T cell receptor beta chains below, sequenced in a study of shared clonotypes between healthy human individuals. Clones were read by immunoSEQ multiplex PCR, and TCRdb kept only the in-frame ones, dropping some. The sample records under 600,000 clones, roughly 98% being singletons. Selected positively for CCR7 and CD45RO-negative, naive CD8 cells excluded terminally differentiated effector memory CD45RA+ cells. Sequenced material: naive CD8+ T cells sorted from blood. These receptors originate from a man under 40 in good health.

The rearrangement uses TRBV18 and TRBJ2-1, with TRBD2 matching over 11 bases. Germline V gene lookup returns CDR1 KGHSH and CDR2 LQKENI. CDR3 length equals 16 residues. With V trimmed by 6 bases and J by 0 bases, 4 bases remained unmatched. In DNA form, the CDR3 reads TGTGCCAGCTCCCCTAGCGGGAGGAGCTCCTACAATGAGCAGTTCTTC. Protein: CASSPSGRSSYNEQFF.

The chain is built from TRBV9 and TRBJ1-2; a possible D gene is TRBD1 (6 bases). Germline V gene sequence: CDR1 SGDLS, CDR2 YYNGEE. This CDR3 has 12 residues. V was trimmed by 4 bases and J by 6 bases, leaving 10 bases between them. This chain's CDR3 is CASSTRQDGYTF. CDR3 DNA: TGTGCCAGCAGCACCCGACAGGATGGCTACACCTTC.

This chain links TRBV7-9 with TRBJ2-7; a weak D match, TRBD1 (6 bases). CDR1 is SEHNR and CDR2 is FQNEAQ in the germline V gene (reference sequence). V gave up 0 bases and J gave up 0 bases, with 9 bases separating them. The CDR3 is 15 residues long. The CDR3 loop reads CASSLADSYSYEQYF. CDR3 nucleotides: TGTGCCAGCAGCTTAGCGGACAGCTACTCCTACGAGCAGTACTTC.

This clone appeared a single time. At one of its ends the junction is not consistent with the germline gene, which may arise from a read error. The identical CDR3 is also encoded by other nucleotide sequences in the sample. CDR3 DNA: TGTGCTAGCAGCTTCGGCAGGGGTTACGAGCAGTACTTC. It codes for CASSFGRGYEQYF. This sequence joins TRBV7-7 and TRBJ2-7; perhaps TRBD1 as D (6 bases). The germline V gene encodes CDR1 SSHAT and CDR2 FNYEAQ (reference sequence). The CDR3 has 13 residues. Together with reference TRBV7-7 and TRBJ2-7, the CDR3 gives the full variable domain: GAGVSQSPRYKVTKRGQDVTLRCDPISSHATLYWYQQALGQGPEFLTYFNYEAQPDKSGLPSDRFSAERPEGSISTLTIQRTEQRDSAMYRCASSFGRGYEQYFGPGTRLTVT.

The chain combines TRBV6-5 with TRBJ1-2, with D maybe TRBD1 (6 bases). CDR1 is MNHEY and CDR2 is SVGAGI in the germline V gene. Trimming took 3 bases from V and 4 from J, leaving 12 bases between them. The CDR3 length is 14 residues. The CDR3 nucleotides read TGTGCCAGCAGTTATATGGGGGACACCTATGGCTACACCTTC. As protein: CASSYMGDTYGYTF.